This is a list of T cell receptor beta chains from one sample in a study of blood T cell repertoires in COVID-19. The data were produced by immunoSEQ multiplex PCR, yet TCRdb's version contains in-frame clones alone and is incomplete. Of over 150,000 clones in the sample, around 83% were seen once. Sequencing was performed on peripheral blood. These receptors originate from an older woman with COVID-19, enrolled during active disease. CDR3s include the opening cysteine and the closing phenylalanine or tryptophan. Fields, in order: D gene, V gene, clone size, J gene, CDR3 protein, CDR3 DNA. A D gene is named only where the DNA matches it firmly. A row's size may be missing; if present it is once, few, many or a size class.

D: -; V: TRBV25-1; size: -; J: TRBJ2-5; CDR3: CASSRVFQETQYF; DNA: TGTGCCAGCAGCCGAGTGTTCCAAGAGACCCAGTACTTC
D: TRBD2; V: TRBV28; size: -; J: TRBJ2-1; CDR3: CASNLRGSVVSYNEQFF; DNA: TGTGCCAGCAACCTACGCGGGAGTGTTGTCTCCTACAATGAGCAGTTCTTC
D: TRBD1; V: TRBV28; size: -; J: TRBJ1-3; CDR3: CASSSLGQGESGNTIYF; DNA: TGTGCCAGCAGTTCCCTAGGACAGGGCGAATCTGGAAACACCATATATTTT
D: -; V: TRBV7-2; size: -; J: TRBJ2-1; CDR3: CASSPEVLGLFDEQFF; DNA: TGTGCCAGCAGCCCAGAGGTCCTAGGACTTTTTGATGAGCAGTTCTTC
D: TRBD1; V: TRBV10-3; size: -; J: TRBJ2-7; CDR3: CATRPGQGVYEQYF; DNA: TGTGCCACCCGACCGGGACAGGGAGTTTACGAGCAGTACTTC
D: -; V: TRBV19; size: -; J: TRBJ1-4; CDR3: CASRFDWGATNEKLFF; DNA: TGTGCCAGTCGATTTGACTGGGGAGCAACTAATGAAAAACTGTTTTTT
D: TRBD2; V: TRBV28; size: -; J: TRBJ2-7; CDR3: CASRLAGEKNEQYF; DNA: TGTGCCAGCAGACTAGCGGGAGAAAAGAACGAGCAGTACTTC
D: -; V: TRBV3-1/TRBV3-2; size: -; J: TRBJ1-2; CDR3: CASSQDWGYGYTF; DNA: TGTGCCAGCAGCCAGGACTGGGGCTATGGCTACACCTTC
D: -; V: TRBV18; size: once; J: TRBJ1-1; CDR3: CASSPPGTRMTEAFF; DNA: TGTGCCAGCTCACCACCGGGGACAAGGATGACTGAAGCTTTCTTT
D: TRBD1; V: TRBV19; size: -; J: TRBJ1-2; CDR3: CASSRDSLNGYTF; DNA: TGTGCCAGTAGTAGGGACAGCTTGAATGGCTACACCTTC
D: -; V: TRBV10-3; size: once; J: TRBJ2-3; CDR3: CATGAGPDTQYF; DNA: TGTGCCACGGGCGCGGGACCAGATACGCAGTATTTT
D: TRBD2; V: TRBV6-2/TRBV6-3; size: -; J: TRBJ2-1; CDR3: CASSYNPRDAAGVQFF; DNA: TGTGCCAGCAGTTACAACCCTCGGGACGCAGCGGGAGTGCAGTTCTTC
D: -; V: TRBV10-3; size: -; J: TRBJ1-2; CDR3: CAISEQSNYGYTF; DNA: TGTGCCATCAGTGAACAGTCGAACTATGGCTACACCTTC
D: -; V: TRBV28; size: -; J: TRBJ2-2; CDR3: CASRVRSTGELFF; DNA: TGTGCCAGCAGGGTAAGGAGCACCGGGGAGCTGTTTTTT
D: -; V: TRBV3-1/TRBV3-2; size: -; J: TRBJ2-6; CDR3: CASSPRETGANVLTF; DNA: TGTGCCAGCAGCCCCCGGGAAACCGGGGCCAACGTCCTGACTTTC
D: TRBD2; V: TRBV30; size: few; J: TRBJ2-1; CDR3: CAWSGFRGTSGSYEQFF; DNA: TGTGCCTGGAGTGGCTTCCGGGGGACTAGCGGGAGTTATGAGCAGTTCTTC
D: -; V: TRBV7-2; size: -; J: TRBJ2-3; CDR3: CASSLVKQATDTQYF; DNA: TGTGCCAGCAGCTTGGTGAAACAGGCCACAGATACGCAGTATTTT
D: -; V: TRBV18; size: -; J: TRBJ2-7; CDR3: CASSPPLSAGERGEQYF; DNA: TGTGCCAGCTCACCACCATTAAGCGCCGGGGAACGGGGGGAGCAGTACTTC
D: TRBD1; V: TRBV7-9; size: few; J: TRBJ2-7; CDR3: CASSSDRGFEQYF; DNA: TGTGCCAGCAGCTCGGACAGGGGGTTCGAGCAGTACTTC
D: TRBD2; V: TRBV25-1; size: -; J: TRBJ2-3; CDR3: CASSEGRGSTDTQYF; DNA: TGTGCCAGCAGTGAGGGGCGGGGGAGCACAGATACGCAGTATTTT
D: -; V: TRBV18; size: -; J: TRBJ1-1; CDR3: CASSPLREGMNTEAFF; DNA: TGTGCCAGCTCACCGCTCAGAGAGGGCATGAACACTGAAGCTTTCTTT
D: TRBD1; V: TRBV24-1; size: -; J: TRBJ2-1; CDR3: CATGGDRVRNEQFF; DNA: TGTGCCACCGGAGGGGACAGGGTGAGGAATGAGCAGTTCTTC
D: -; V: TRBV6-2/TRBV6-3; size: -; J: TRBJ2-7; CDR3: CASSQDRVYEQYF; DNA: TGTGCCAGCAGCCAGGACAGAGTCTACGAGCAGTACTTC